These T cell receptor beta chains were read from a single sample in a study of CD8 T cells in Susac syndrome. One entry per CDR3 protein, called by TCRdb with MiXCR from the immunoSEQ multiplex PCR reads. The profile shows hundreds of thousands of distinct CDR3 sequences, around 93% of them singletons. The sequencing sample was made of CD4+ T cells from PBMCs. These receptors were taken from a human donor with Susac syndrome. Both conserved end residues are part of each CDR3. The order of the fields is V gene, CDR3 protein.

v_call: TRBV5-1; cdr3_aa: CASSPKDRIADTQYF
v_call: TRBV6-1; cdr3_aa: CASSTLPQGTKSYEQYF
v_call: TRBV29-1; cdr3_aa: CSVEGGAGQPQHF
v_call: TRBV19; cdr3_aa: CASRGEGMNTEAFF
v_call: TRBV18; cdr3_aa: CASSEGQGNSPLHF
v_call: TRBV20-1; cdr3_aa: CSAQVGDTQYF
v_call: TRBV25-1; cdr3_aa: CASSEWGGPGANVLTF
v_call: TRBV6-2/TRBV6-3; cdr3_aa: CASFPLGGETQYF
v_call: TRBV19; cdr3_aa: CASSGTPGGTEAFF
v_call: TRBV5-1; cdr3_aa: CASSLGLGEETQYF
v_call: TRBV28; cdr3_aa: CASTSTSSEQYF
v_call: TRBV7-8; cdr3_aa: CASSSSGGAQGEKLFF